These 25 T cell receptor beta chains came from one sample sequenced in a study of identical twins' blood T cells (dated by TCRdb to the early 2010s). Libraries were constructed by 5' RACE. For sequencing, an Illumina Genome Analyzer IIx was employed. The public reads were reanalyzed by TCRdb: fastp trimming at Q25, MiXCR alignment, in-frame beta chains only. Rows with a matching CDR3 protein are joined into one entry that keeps the most common DNA and genes. Within this sample are 350,000 to 400,000 distinct CDR3 sequences, with more than 25% of them counted one time only. Around 5.6% of the sample rests with the top ten. Sequences were obtained from PBMCs. The receptors originated from a woman aged 18-49 years in good health.

V gene TRBV7-9 combines with J gene TRBJ2-5; 7 bases align to TRBD2. Trimming cost V 3 bases and J 5 bases; bases outside gene matches: 12. Germline CDR1 SEHNR, CDR2 FQNEAQ (reference sequence). CDR3 length equals 16 residues. The CDR3 spells CASSLGGPLNTETQYF. In nucleotides, the CDR3 is TGTGCCAGCAGCTTGGGAGGGCCTTTAAATACGGAGACCCAGTACTTC.

This clonotype was detected a few times. The chain is built from TRBV20-1 and TRBJ2-1; D remains ambiguous. The germline gives CDR1 DFQATT, CDR2 SNEGSKA (reference sequence). V was cut by 3 bases and J by 8 bases, with 8 bases left in between. The CDR3 contains 11 residues. CDR3 sequence reads: CSASVVDEQFF. The CDR3, as DNA: TGCAGTGCTAGCGTTGTAGATGAGCAGTTCTTC.

The V and J genes are TRBV29-1 and TRBJ1-2; TRBD1 matches at 9 bases. The CDR3 length is 17 residues. Germline assignment: CDR1 SQVTM and CDR2 ANQGSEA. V dropped 1 base and J dropped 8; count of bases not matched to a gene: 17. The CDR3: CSVEGKTGGLRGIGYTF. The CDR3 DNA is TGCAGCGTTGAAGGAAAGACAGGGGGTCTCCGGGGTATCGGCTACACCTTC. Together with reference TRBV29-1 and TRBJ1-2, the CDR3 gives the full variable domain: SAVISQKPSRDICQRGTSLTIQCQVDSQVTMMFWYRQQPGQSLTLIATANQGSEATYESGFVIDKFPISRPNLTFSTLTVSNMSPEDSSIYLCSVEGKTGGLRGIGYTFGSGTRLTVV.

The J gene is TRBJ1-5, the V gene TRBV19; 8 bases map to TRBD1. The junction had 2 bases not matched to a gene; V was cut back by 6 bases and J by 7 bases. The length of the CDR3 is 12 residues. Germline lookup yields CDR1 LNHDA and CDR2 SQIVND (reference sequence). As DNA, the CDR3 is TGTGCCAGTAGGCAGGGGGCCCAGCCCCAGCATTTT. Amino acid sequence: CASRQGAQPQHF. Looking up the rest from reference TRBV19 and TRBJ1-5 gives the full variable domain: DGGITQSPKYLFRKEGQNVTLSCEQNLNHDAMYWYRQDPGQGLRLIYYSQIVNDFQKGDIAEGYSVSREKKESFPLTVTSAQKNPTAFYLCASRQGAQPQHFGDGTRLSIL.

Only a few counts were recorded for this clonotype. V and J are TRBV7-2 and TRBJ2-7; maybe TRBD2 (5 bases). The ends were cut back, 1 base at V and 0 bases at J, with 13 bases in the middle. The CDR3 is made up of 16 amino acids. Germline V gives CDR1 SGHTA, CDR2 FQGNSA. This CDR3 reads CASSLGRLSDSYEQYF. CDR3 sequence (DNA): TGTGCCAGCAGCTTAGGGAGGTTGAGCGACTCCTACGAGCAGTACTTC.

The rearrangement uses TRBV7-2 and TRBJ2-1, with 7 bases identical to TRBD2. Per germline, CDR1 SGHTA and CDR2 FQGNSA. The CDR3 contains 14 residues. Trimming removed 6 bases from V and 2 bases from J; junction bases left unmatched: 4. The CDR3: CASSRGLAYNEQFF. The CDR3 region has the DNA TGTGCCAGCAGTCGAGGACTAGCCTACAATGAGCAGTTCTTC.

The V and J genes are TRBV5-1 and TRBJ1-1, with TRBD1 identical over 8 bases. Germline V gene sequence: CDR1 SGHRS, CDR2 YFSETQ. There are 14 residues in the CDR3. J was trimmed by 2 bases and V by 7 bases; bases with no gene match: 7. CDR3 region: CASGEDRANTEAFF. CDR3 DNA: TGCGCCAGCGGAGAGGACAGGGCAAACACTGAAGCTTTCTTT.

V is TRBV12-3 or TRBV12-4 and J is TRBJ1-2; D is perhaps TRBD1 (6 bases). This CDR3 region has 13 residues. V was pared by 6 bases and J by 4 bases, with 12 bases between. Here the CDR3 reads CASSLTGFYGYTF. The CDR3 DNA reads TGTGCCAGCAGCCTCACAGGGTTCTATGGCTACACCTTC.

The table lists this clonotype with a few counts. The rearrangement uses TRBV20-1 and TRBJ1-3, with 9 nucleotides matching TRBD1. V gave up 6 bases and J gave up 0 bases; unmatched junction bases: 3. Germline V CDR1 and CDR2: DFQATT, SNEGSKA (reference sequence). This CDR3 has 14 residues. CDR3 region: CSAGQGNSGNTIYF. The CDR3 DNA sequence: TGCAGTGCAGGACAGGGGAACTCTGGAAACACCATATATTTT.

This clonotype was counted only a few times. This chain links TRBV4-3 with TRBJ2-2, with D tentatively TRBD1 (6 bases). CDR1 LGHNA and CDR2 YSLEER come from the germline V gene. V was pared by 2 bases and J by 5 bases, with 9 bases between. The CDR3 runs to 14 residues. The DNA of the CDR3 is TGCGCCAGCAGCCAAACCAGGGGAACCGGGGAGCTGTTTTTT. Amino acids: CASSQTRGTGELFF.

A few counts support this clonotype. The chain combines TRBV29-1 with TRBJ2-2, with D hard to call. V gave up 7 bases and J gave up 6 bases, with 15 bases separating them. The germline V gene has CDR1 SQVTM and CDR2 ANQGSEA. The CDR3 spans 13 residues. DNA for the CDR3: TGCAGCGCTGCAAAGACACCCCCCGGGGAGCTGTTTTTT. This gives the protein CSAAKTPPGELFF.

The genes are TRBV6-6 and TRBJ2-1; D possibly corresponds to TRBD2 (6 bases). Germline V gives CDR1 MNHNY, CDR2 SVGAGI (reference sequence). V shed 6 bases and J shed 4 bases, with 19 bases lying between them. The CDR3 totals 16 residues. CDR3 bases: TGTGCCAGCAGAGCCTATGGGCTAGCGACTTACAATGAGCAGTTCTTC. It encodes CASRAYGLATYNEQFF.

In its sample, this clonotype was seen a few times. The chain recombines TRBV6-6 with TRBJ1-1; D unresolved. The V end lost 4 bases, the J end lost 1 base, and 13 bases lay between the germline ends. CDR1 MNHNY and CDR2 SVGAGI come from the germline V gene (reference sequence). The CDR3 totals 15 residues. The CDR3 reads CASSSFGSGNTEAFF. CDR3 DNA: TGTGCCAGCAGTTCCTTTGGGTCGGGGAACACTGAAGCTTTCTTT.

The rearrangement joins TRBV20-1 to TRBJ1-1; unclear D gene. This CDR3 has 9 residues. Deletions cut 6 bases from V and 7 bases from J, with 6 bases between. Germline CDR1 is DFQATT and CDR2 is SNEGSKA (reference sequence). The CDR3 reads CSARNEAFF. The DNA for the CDR3 is TGCAGTGCCCGTAATGAAGCTTTCTTT.

This clonotype showed up many times. This chain's CDR3 is CASSELDDIQYF. The CDR3 nucleotides read TGTGCCAGCAGTGAACTAGATGACATTCAGTACTTC. The V and J genes are TRBV2 and TRBJ2-4; D unresolved. In germline, CDR1 is SNHLY, CDR2 FYNNEI. The CDR3 is made up of 12 amino acids. V lost 2 bases and J 8 bases, leaving 7 bases between the germline ends.

The chain uses TRBV3-1 and TRBJ2-3; possible D gene TRBD2, 5 bases. This CDR3 is 16 amino acids long. V lost 0 bases, J lost 0 bases, and 10 bases lay in between. Germline V gene sequence: CDR1 LGHDT, CDR2 YNNKEL (reference sequence). The CDR3 DNA reads as TGTGCCAGCAGCCAAGATTGGAGGATGAGCACAGATACGCAGTATTTT. As protein: CASSQDWRMSTDTQYF.

This clonotype was counted between two and nine times. The V and J genes are TRBV12-3 or TRBV12-4 and TRBJ1-2, with 9 positions matching TRBD1. The CDR3 extends over 16 amino acids. V lost 6 bases to trimming and J lost 7 bases; unmatched junction nucleotides: 15. The CDR3 protein is CASRRYRGPIPSGYTF. The CDR3 DNA sequence: TGTGCCAGCAGAAGATACAGGGGGCCCATACCTTCTGGCTACACCTTC.

This clonotype has more than one count but fewer than ten. The V gene is TRBV6-5, the J gene TRBJ2-1, with 8 bases fitting TRBD1. CDR3 size: 16 residues. The germline gives CDR1 MNHEY, CDR2 SVGAGI. The V and J ends lost 6 bases and 1 base, in that order; junction bases with no gene match: 8. CDR3 coding DNA: TGTGCCAGCAGCTCCGGACAGGGTGGTTCCTACAATGAGCAGTTCTTC. Translating gives CASSSGQGGSYNEQFF.

In DNA, the CDR3 is TGTGCCCGACTAGCGGGAGCGTCGGAGGAGCAGTTCTTC. It is translated as CARLAGASEEQFF. J is TRBJ2-1 and V is TRBV30; TRBD2 matches 12 bases. In germline, CDR1 is GTSNPN, CDR2 SVGIG (reference sequence). This CDR3 has 13 amino acids. J was trimmed by 10 bases and V by 8 bases; bases with no gene match: 9.

The table lists this clonotype with a count of one. The chain has TRBV18 and TRBJ1-4; 7 nucleotides agree with TRBD1. The V gene end was trimmed by 0 bases and the J gene end by 8 bases; junction bases not matched to a gene: 3. The CDR3 is made up of 14 amino acids. Germline V lookup: CDR1 KGHSH, CDR2 LQKENI. CDR3 sequence: CASSPPDRTEKLFF. The CDR3 DNA is TGTGCCAGCTCACCACCGGACAGGACCGAAAAACTGTTTTTT.

The chain couples TRBV19 to TRBJ2-3; no clear D gene. The assigned J gene may be wrong: the sequence end matches TRBJ1-5 better. Per germline, CDR1 LNHDA and CDR2 SQIVND (reference sequence). CDR3 length: 13 amino acids. This chain's CDR3 is CASRLAGMDTQHF. CDR3 bases: TGTGCCAGTAGGCTAGCGGGAATGGATACGCAGCATTTT.

The J gene is TRBJ1-1, the V gene TRBV29-1, with D maybe TRBD1 (5 bases). Germline lookup yields CDR1 SQVTM and CDR2 ANQGSEA. The CDR3 spans 14 residues. V gave up 7 bases and J gave up 4 bases, with 19 bases separating them. In nucleotides, the CDR3 is TGCAGCGCCGTCACCGGGATAGGGGCCACTGAAGCTTTCTTT. Translating gives CSAVTGIGATEAFF.

This clonotype was seen a handful of times. This sequence joins TRBV12-3 or TRBV12-4 and TRBJ2-2; D is undetermined. This CDR3 spans 14 amino acids. V lost 8 bases to trimming and J lost 1 base, with 11 bases between them. CDR3 sequence reads: CASVEFENTGELFF. CDR3 nucleotides: TGTGCCAGCGTGGAGTTCGAGAACACCGGGGAGCTGTTTTTT.

This clonotype was recorded a few times. This sequence joins TRBV27 and TRBJ1-6; perhaps TRBD1 as D (5 bases). The V gene's germline CDR1 is MNHEY and CDR2 SMNVEV (reference sequence). CDR3 length equals 14 residues. With 7 bases removed from V and 7 bases from J, the gap between germline ends came to 14 bases. The CDR3 DNA sequence: TGTGCCAGCACCCGGCCGGGACGAAATTCACCCCTCCACTTT. Its translation: CASTRPGRNSPLHF.

This clonotype came up a few times. The V gene is TRBV29-1, the J gene TRBJ1-2, with 7 bases aligning to TRBD1. Trimming cost V 0 bases and J 7 bases; bases outside gene matches: 8. This CDR3 contains 14 residues. From germline, CDR1 is SQVTM and CDR2 ANQGSEA. This CDR3 reads CSVEDLRGLVGYTF. CDR3 coding DNA: TGCAGCGTTGAAGATTTGAGGGGGCTCGTTGGCTACACCTTC.